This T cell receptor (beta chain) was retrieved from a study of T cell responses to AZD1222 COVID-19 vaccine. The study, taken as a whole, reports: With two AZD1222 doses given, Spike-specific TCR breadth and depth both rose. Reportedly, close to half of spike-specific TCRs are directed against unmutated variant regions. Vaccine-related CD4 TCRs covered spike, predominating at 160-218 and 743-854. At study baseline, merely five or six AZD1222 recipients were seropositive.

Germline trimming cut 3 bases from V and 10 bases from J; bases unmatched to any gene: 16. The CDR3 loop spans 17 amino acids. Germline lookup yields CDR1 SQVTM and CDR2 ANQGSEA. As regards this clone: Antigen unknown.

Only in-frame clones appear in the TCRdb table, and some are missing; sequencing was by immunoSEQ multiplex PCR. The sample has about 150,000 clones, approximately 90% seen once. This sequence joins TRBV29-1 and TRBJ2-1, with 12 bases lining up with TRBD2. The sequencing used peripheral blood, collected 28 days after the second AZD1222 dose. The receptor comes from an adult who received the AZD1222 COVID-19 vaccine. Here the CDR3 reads CSVDRSETSGRAGEQFF. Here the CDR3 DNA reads TGCAGCGTTGATCGGTCTGAGACTAGCGGGAGAGCGGGGGAGCAGTTCTTC.